This TCR beta chain was captured in a study of T cells in tuberculosis (dated by TCRdb to 2016 to 2019). Concerning the study at large: In the study, CD1B tetramers and high-throughput TCR immunosequencing were combined to characterize T cells specific for the mycobacterial lipid antigen glucose monomycolate (GMM). With 9 to 11 people per group, a South African clinical cohort compared IGRA-negative adolescents, IGRA-positive adolescents with latent tuberculosis, and adults with active tuberculosis.

Comments on this clone: Which antigen it targets is not known. No clone much larger than this one lies a single base away; base qualities are absent.

At study entry, a tuberculin skin test and the QuantiFERON-TB GOLD In-Tube IGRA were used to screen adolescents for latent tuberculosis infection. Unsorted cryopreserved PBMC were immunosequenced, covering on average around 94,000 T cells per clinical donor. Eleven high schools in the Worcester region of the Western Cape, South Africa, served as enrollment sites for adolescents aged 12 to 18 years. Ten M. tuberculosis-infected adolescents and approximately ten uninfected adolescents were selected, with the two groups matched for age and sex. PBMC from adolescents were isolated by density centrifugation from freshly drawn heparinized blood and were then cryopreserved. Overall study results and their limits: Clinical samples were selected based on which cryopreserved specimens were available, and the active tuberculosis cases were adults whereas the controls were adolescents. Smaller NN-distances were partly driven by shorter CDR3-alpha lengths in active tuberculosis patients, and statistical significance was not reached for the TCR-beta difference. Compared with IGRA-negative controls, TCR-alpha repertoires from active tuberculosis had smaller mean NN-distances to GMM-specific TCRs, which suggests clonal expansion of these TCRs. Using GEM motif frequencies, a classifier achieved approximately 73% accuracy, whereas a classifier built on the diverse GMM-specific repertoire got to around 86% accuracy (AUROC around 0.9).

The immunoSEQ multiplex PCR assay was used to generate TCR libraries, with TCR-beta and/or TCR-alpha/delta assays applied to each sample. The amplified TCR libraries were sequenced on the Illumina high-throughput platform. Regarding the original processing steps: Clustering and dimensionality reduction relied on pairwise TCRdist distances among GMM-specific receptors from T cells that were either sorted ex vivo or expanded in vitro. The score assigned to each clinical repertoire was mean NN-distance, meaning the average TCRdist to the nearest 10% of tetramer-positive reference sequences. GEM TCR motif frequency was computed as the fraction of unique TCRs matching known GEM sequences by V/J usage and CDR3 length. Active tuberculosis was classified by linear discriminant analysis with leave-one-out cross-validation, implemented in scikit-learn. TCRdb's version of the immuneACCESS table is confined to in-frame rearrangements and falls short of the full clone set. An unresolved V gene accounts for under half of the shortfall where checked; the remainder is of unknown origin. The DNA gave D and trimming, while V, J and clone size come from that table. The table for this sample lists 20,000 to 25,000 clones; 85% to 90% of them were counted only once. The ten top clones hold over 12% of the sample.

Per the germline V gene (reference sequence), LNHDA is the CDR1 and SQIVND is the CDR2. The CDR3 holds 12 amino acids from the cysteine to the phenylalanine. Of the read, only the CDR3 DNA is kept; its 36 bases are in frame from base 1. The junction shows trimming of 2 bases on V and 9 bases on J, plus 9 bases between the germline ends. The clonotype comes from a donor aged 10 to 29 with latent tuberculosis or without tuberculosis infection. The sequenced sample was PBMCs. The chain was built from TRBV19 and TRBJ2-3, and perhaps TRBD2 as D gene, on 6 matching bases. The CDR3 sequence is CASSILGGTQYF. Read as DNA, the sequence is TGTGCCAGTAGTATACTAGGAGGGACGCAGTATTTT. Reference TRBV19 and TRBJ2-3 genes cover what lies past the CDR3, so the full variable domain is DGGITQSPKYLFRKEGQNVTLSCEQNLNHDAMYWYRQDPGQGLRLIYYSQIVNDFQKGDIAEGYSVSREKKESFPLTVTSAQKNPTAFYLCASSILGGTQYFGPGTRLTVL.